Below, 2 T cell receptor beta chains from the same sample are listed, as sequenced in a study of identical twins. TCRdb itself ran the 5' RACE reads through MiXCR, one entry per CDR3 protein. The sample gives roughly 230,000 distinct CDR3 sequences, approximately 8.3% of which show up once; 3% to 3.5% is in the top ten. The sample was also linked to a second study, of yellow fever vaccine responses in identical twins.

Material for sequencing was CD8+ T cells sorted from blood. The receptor set was obtained from a woman aged 18-30 years in good health.

This clonotype was picked up many times. The genes are TRBV2 and TRBJ1-3; D remains ambiguous. The CDR3 is 13 amino acids. Germline CDR1 is SNHLY and CDR2 is FYNNEI. The germline V and J ends were trimmed by 9 bases and 7 bases, with 16 bases remaining between them. CDR3 amino acids: CARIGPGRNTIYF. The CDR3 DNA is TGTGCCAGGATAGGACCCGGGCGGAACACCATATATTTT.

In this sample, this clonotype turned up a few times. The chain recombines TRBV4-2 with TRBJ2-7, with unresolved D. Germline assignment: CDR1 LGHNA and CDR2 YNFKEQ. CDR3 length equals 17 residues. Trimming removed 4 bases from V and 2 bases from J, with 21 bases in between. The CDR3 reads CASSPFHAARKPYEQYF. The DNA of the CDR3 is TGTGCCAGCAGCCCCTTTCACGCAGCCCGAAAACCCTACGAGCAGTACTTC.